Included here is one T cell receptor (beta chain) sequence, with context. Clones were read by immunoSEQ multiplex PCR, and TCRdb kept only the in-frame ones, dropping some. Among some 24,000 clones listed, around 84% were seen once. This entry is derived from a study of cytotoxic CD8 clonotypes in ibrutinib-treated CLL. This CDR3 is 17 amino acids long. V shed 0 bases and J 3 bases; nucleotides not matched to a gene: 5. The V gene's germline CDR1 is KGHSH and CDR2 LQKENI. The V and J genes are TRBV18 and TRBJ2-2, with 9 positions matching TRBD2. The source was PBMCs, collected before ibrutinib treatment. The sequence was collected from a human donor with chronic lymphocytic leukemia. The DNA for the CDR3 is TGTGCCAGCTCACCACCCGTAGCGGGAGCGGACACCGGGGAGCTGTTTTTT. Protein sequence: CASSPPVAGADTGELFF.